This passage covers 16 T cell receptor beta chains from one sample sequenced in a study of cytomegalovirus exposure and HLA in healthy donors. PCR amplification relied on 60 Vbeta primers (plus 13 Jbeta primers). Profiling relied on immunoSEQ multiplex PCR, and the TCRdb table lists in-frame clones only, not all of them. The sample lists roughly 200,000 clones, 70% to 80% occurring once. The specimen was PBMCs. These TCRs come from an older woman in good health and CMV-seropositive.

The gene calls are TRBV10-3 and TRBJ2-3; TRBD2 might be the D (5 bases). Between the trimmed V and J ends, which lost 4 bases and 0 bases, there was a span of 11 bases. The CDR3 spans 15 residues. Germline loops: CDR1 ENHRY, CDR2 SYGVKD. Here the CDR3 reads CAISAGGLSTDTQYF. The CDR3 DNA reads TGTGCCATCAGTGCAGGCGGGCTAAGCACAGATACGCAGTATTTT.

The DNA of the CDR3 is TGTGCCAGCAGCTTATTATTCCATGAGCAGTTCTTC. Translating gives CASSLLFHEQFF. The V and J genes are TRBV7-2 and TRBJ2-1; the D is unclear. The CDR3 extends over 12 amino acids. The V end lost 2 bases, the J end lost 8 bases, and 7 bases lay between the germline ends. Germline CDR1 SGHTA, CDR2 FQGNSA.

The chain joins TRBV5-1 to TRBJ2-3, with 14 bases identical to TRBD2. Germline V lookup: CDR1 SGHRS, CDR2 YFSETQ. Trimming removed 3 bases from V and 1 base from J; junction bases left unmatched: 7. This CDR3 is 18 amino acids long. The CDR3 sequence is CASSYRLAGGYGTDTQYF. DNA of the CDR3: TGCGCCAGCAGCTACCGACTAGCGGGAGGGTACGGCACAGATACGCAGTATTTT.

V gene TRBV7-9 combines with J gene TRBJ2-1; 7 nucleotides agree with TRBD2. The CDR3 extends over 15 amino acids. Looked up from germline, CDR1 is SEHNR and CDR2 is FQNEAQ (reference sequence). V shed 5 bases, J shed 0 bases, and the junction held 4 bases outside the gene matches. As DNA, the CDR3 is TGTGCCAGCAGCCCGGGAGGTAGCTCCTACAATGAGCAGTTCTTC. It yields the protein CASSPGGSSYNEQFF.

The rearrangement uses TRBV19 and TRBJ2-7; perhaps TRBD1 as D (6 bases). The V gene lost 7 bases and the J gene lost 0 bases, with 13 bases spanning the gap. The CDR3 covers 14 residues. The V gene's germline CDR1 is LNHDA and CDR2 SQIVND (reference sequence). CDR3 amino acids: CASTWGQCSYEQYF. The DNA of the CDR3 is TGTGCCAGTACCTGGGGGCAGTGCTCCTACGAGCAGTACTTC.

This CDR3 is CASSLSVSLAKNIQYF. The CDR3 DNA follows: TGTGCCAGCAGCTTAAGCGTGTCATTAGCCAAAAACATTCAGTACTTC. The chain combines TRBV7-9 with TRBJ2-4; D is undetermined. The CDR3 has 16 amino acids. Germline loops: CDR1 SEHNR, CDR2 FQNEAQ (reference sequence). The ends were cut back, 2 bases at V and 0 bases at J, with 11 bases in the middle.

This clone was seen a single time. CDR3 bases: TGTGCCAGCAATGGGGACACGATGAATCAGCCCCAGCATTTT. This encodes CASNGDTMNQPQHF. V usage is TRBV2 and J usage is TRBJ1-5, with D possibly matching TRBD1 (6 bases). Trimming shortened V by 7 bases and J by 4 bases, and 14 bases separated the two germline ends. This CDR3 contains 14 residues. The germline V gene encodes CDR1 SNHLY and CDR2 FYNNEI.

This chain links TRBV5-1 with TRBJ2-2; possibly TRBD1 for D (6 bases). Trimming removed 4 bases at V and 1 base at J, with 14 bases between. Germline lookup yields CDR1 SGHRS and CDR2 YFSETQ. This CDR3 has 16 residues. CDR3 sequence: CASSQQTGMNTGELFF. The CDR3 DNA reads TGCGCCAGCAGCCAGCAGACAGGCATGAACACCGGGGAGCTGTTTTTT.

The rearrangement links TRBV5-8 to TRBJ1-1; the D gene is possibly TRBD1 (5 bases). Germline V CDR1 and CDR2: SGHTS, YDEGEE. CDR3 length: 15 amino acids. V dropped 0 bases and J dropped 1 base, with 10 bases sitting between them. The CDR3 loop reads CASSLARARNTEAFF. The CDR3 DNA sequence: TGTGCCAGCAGCTTGGCCAGGGCTCGGAACACTGAAGCTTTCTTT.

The chain uses TRBV5-5 and TRBJ2-7; 7 nucleotides match TRBD2. V gave up 3 bases and J gave up 4 bases; unmatched junction bases: 10. This CDR3 comprises 15 residues. The germline V gene has CDR1 SGHKS and CDR2 YYEKEE (reference sequence). The DNA for the CDR3 is TGTGCCAGCAGCTCTCAAGCGGGACCCGAGTACGAGCAGTACTTC. This gives the protein CASSSQAGPEYEQYF.

V and J are TRBV5-8 and TRBJ1-5, with 7 bases aligning to TRBD1. The CDR3 has 15 residues. Germline V gene sequence: CDR1 SGHTS, CDR2 YDEGEE. V lost 5 bases to trimming and J lost 6 bases; unmatched junction nucleotides: 11. This chain's CDR3 is CASRTRQGSSQPQHF. CDR3 nucleotide sequence: TGTGCCAGCAGAACCCGACAGGGATCGAGTCAGCCCCAGCATTTT.

The table lists this clone with a few counts. The chain carries TRBV5-6 and TRBJ2-7, with 7 positions matching TRBD1. Looked up from germline, CDR1 is SGHDT and CDR2 is YYEEEE. V shed 5 bases and J 3 bases; nucleotides not matched to a gene: 11. The CDR3 spans 15 residues. This CDR3 reads CASSIGTARIYEQYF. CDR3 nucleotides: TGTGCCAGCAGTATCGGGACAGCCAGAATCTACGAGCAGTACTTC.

The chain is built from TRBV28 and TRBJ1-3; D may be TRBD1 (5 bases). This CDR3 region has 14 residues. Trimming shortened V by 7 bases and J by 4 bases, and 14 bases separated the two germline ends. CDR1 MDHEN and CDR2 SYDVKM come from the germline V gene. CDR3 sequence (DNA): TGTGCCAGCACCCGCGGGGGGGGAGGAAACACCATATATTTT. Translating it yields CASTRGGGGNTIYF. The complete variable domain, with remaining parts taken from reference TRBV28 and TRBJ1-3, reads DVKVTQSSRYLVKRTGEKVFLECVQDMDHENMFWYRQDPGLGLRLIYFSYDVKMKEKGDIPEGYSVSREKKERFSLILESASTNQTSMYLCASTRGGGGNTIYFGEGSWLTVV.

In regard to this clone: Other DNA sequences in the sample encode the same CDR3. The chain combines TRBV28 with TRBJ1-5, with D perhaps TRBD1 (5 bases). V was clipped by 7 bases and J by 6 bases, with 16 bases between them. CDR1 and CDR2 from the germline V gene are MDHEN and SYDVKM. The length of the CDR3 is 14 residues. The CDR3 loop reads CASTMGGSGQPQHF. For the CDR3, the DNA is TGTGCCAGCACCATGGGGGGGAGCGGTCAGCCCCAGCATTTT.

J is TRBJ2-7 and V is TRBV7-6; D remains unclear. Trimming cost V 6 bases and J 7 bases, with 13 bases left between them. The germline gives CDR1 SGHVS, CDR2 FNYEAQ. This CDR3 contains 12 residues. The CDR3 sequence: CASSFSTEEQYF. The CDR3 DNA follows: TGTGCCAGCAGTTTTTCCACAGAAGAGCAGTACTTC.

This clone showed up just a few times. This chain connects TRBV2 to TRBJ2-2; 10 bases align to TRBD2. The germline V gene encodes CDR1 SNHLY and CDR2 FYNNEI. The CDR3 is 17 amino acids. Unmatched junction bases numbered 9, after V lost 4 bases and J lost 4 bases. CDR3 sequence reads: CASSGSSGGATTGELFF. The CDR3 region has the DNA TGTGCCAGCAGTGGCTCTAGCGGGGGCGCGACCACCGGGGAGCTGTTTTTT.